The rows below give T cell receptor beta chains drawn from one sample of a study of blood T cell repertoires in COVID-19. Repertoires were generated with immunoSEQ multiplex PCR, while TCRdb's copy carries only in-frame clones and drops some. This table has roughly 500,000 clones, approximately 87% appearing once. Sequencing used PBMCs or T cells enriched from blood (not recorded which). Receptors were obtained from a woman aged 35 to 49 who had recovered from COVID-19. CDR3s include the opening cysteine and the closing phenylalanine or tryptophan. The order of the fields is V gene, clone size, J gene, D gene, CDR3 length, CDR3 protein, CDR3 DNA. The D gene is left open where the match is weak. Size tells how often a clone was seen (once, few, many) or the class of an expanded clone, and some rows leave it out.

v_gene: TRBV24-1; abundance: NA; j_gene: TRBJ1-2; d_gene: NA; len: 15; CDR3aa: CATSDPRERNYGYTF; CDR3nt: TGTGCCACCAGTGACCCTCGGGAGAGAAACTATGGCTACACCTTC
v_gene: TRBV18; abundance: NA; j_gene: TRBJ1-1; d_gene: TRBD1; len: 15; CDR3aa: CASSQGQGAITEAFF; CDR3nt: TGTGCCAGCTCACAGGGACAGGGGGCGATCACTGAAGCTTTCTTT
v_gene: TRBV29-1; abundance: many; j_gene: TRBJ1-2; d_gene: NA; len: 14; CDR3aa: CSVGEGTRGNGYTF; CDR3nt: TGCAGCGTTGGGGAGGGGACCCGTGGGAATGGCTACACCTTC
v_gene: TRBV9; abundance: once; j_gene: TRBJ2-1; d_gene: NA; len: 14; CDR3aa: CASSVTITASEQFF; CDR3nt: TGTGCCAGCAGCGTGACAATCACGGCGAGTGAGCAGTTCTTC
v_gene: TRBV6-2/TRBV6-3; abundance: NA; j_gene: TRBJ2-7; d_gene: TRBD2; len: 15; CDR3aa: CASSYSASGAYEQYF; CDR3nt: TGTGCCAGCAGTTACTCGGCTAGCGGAGCCTACGAGCAGTACTTC
v_gene: TRBV7-8; abundance: NA; j_gene: TRBJ2-1; d_gene: TRBD1; len: 15; CDR3aa: CASRPQGVSYRPTIF; CDR3nt: TGTGCCAGCAGACCCCAGGGGGTTTCCTACCGTCCCACCATCTTC
v_gene: TRBV9; abundance: NA; j_gene: TRBJ2-7; d_gene: TRBD1; len: 15; CDR3aa: CASSVAEGQLYEQYF; CDR3nt: TGTGCCAGCAGCGTAGCTGAGGGACAGTTATACGAGCAGTACTTC
v_gene: TRBV6-2/TRBV6-3; abundance: few; j_gene: TRBJ2-7; d_gene: NA; len: 11; CDR3aa: CASSPSYEQYF; CDR3nt: TGTGCCAGCAGCCCATCATACGAGCAGTACTTC
v_gene: TRBV3-1/TRBV3-2; abundance: NA; j_gene: TRBJ2-2; d_gene: TRBD2; len: 23; CDR3aa: CASFERTAPIFGGRAIRIGELFF; CDR3nt: TGTGCCAGCTTTGAACGGACCGCTCCAATTTTTGGCGGGAGGGCCATTCGAATCGGGGAGCTGTTTTTT
v_gene: TRBV27; abundance: NA; j_gene: TRBJ2-7; d_gene: TRBD1; len: 15; CDR3aa: CASSTRGRGRDEQYF; CDR3nt: TGTGCCAGCAGTACCCGCGGCAGGGGGCGCGACGAGCAGTACTTC
v_gene: TRBV2; abundance: NA; j_gene: TRBJ2-3; d_gene: NA; len: 13; CDR3aa: CASSEGLGSKQYF; CDR3nt: TGTGCCAGCAGTGAAGGACTAGGGAGTAAGCAGTATTTT
v_gene: TRBV7-8; abundance: once; j_gene: TRBJ2-7; d_gene: TRBD2; len: 15; CDR3aa: CASSSKLADLYEQYF; CDR3nt: TGTGCCAGCAGCTCCAAACTAGCGGACCTCTACGAGCAGTACTTC
v_gene: TRBV25-1; abundance: NA; j_gene: TRBJ1-2; d_gene: NA; len: 12; CDR3aa: CASSGTALKVHF; CDR3nt: TGTGCCAGCAGTGGGACTGCCCTAAAGGTTCACTTC
v_gene: TRBV6-1; abundance: NA; j_gene: TRBJ1-1; d_gene: NA; len: 18; CDR3aa: CASSERGVPRILNTEAFF; CDR3nt: TGTGCCAGCAGTGAACGGGGGGTCCCTAGGATTCTAAACACTGAAGCTTTCTTT
v_gene: TRBV7-6; abundance: NA; j_gene: TRBJ2-7; d_gene: TRBD1; len: 13; CDR3aa: CASSPQGADEQYF; CDR3nt: TGTGCCAGCAGCCCACAGGGGGCGGACGAGCAGTACTTC
v_gene: TRBV7-9; abundance: NA; j_gene: TRBJ2-3; d_gene: TRBD1; len: 15; CDR3aa: CASSPWDRVTDTQYF; CDR3nt: TGTGCCAGCAGCCCTTGGGACAGGGTCACAGATACGCAGTATTTT
v_gene: TRBV11-3; abundance: NA; j_gene: TRBJ2-2; d_gene: TRBD2; len: 17; CDR3aa: CASSLSGRARGTGELFF; CDR3nt: TGTGCCAGCAGCCTTAGCGGGAGGGCCCGGGGAACCGGGGAGCTGTTTTTT
v_gene: TRBV27; abundance: NA; j_gene: TRBJ1-6; d_gene: TRBD1; len: 14; CDR3aa: CASSFDRVNSPLHF; CDR3nt: TGTGCCAGCAGTTTCGACAGGGTTAATTCACCCCTCCACTTT
v_gene: TRBV5-6; abundance: NA; j_gene: TRBJ2-7; d_gene: NA; len: 13; CDR3aa: CASSLDENYEQYF; CDR3nt: TGTGCCAGCAGCTTGGACGAGAACTACGAGCAGTACTTC
v_gene: TRBV7-2; abundance: NA; j_gene: TRBJ1-1; d_gene: NA; len: 14; CDR3aa: CASSFDSLNTEAFF; CDR3nt: TGTGCCAGCAGCTTCGACAGCCTAAACACTGAAGCTTTCTTT
v_gene: TRBV10-1; abundance: NA; j_gene: TRBJ1-3; d_gene: TRBD1; len: 11; CDR3aa: CASGTGRTIYF; CDR3nt: TGCGCCAGCGGGACAGGGCGGACCATATATTTT
v_gene: TRBV18; abundance: few; j_gene: TRBJ1-2; d_gene: NA; len: 14; CDR3aa: CASSPQGSNYGYTF; CDR3nt: TGTGCCAGCTCACCACAGGGGTCTAACTATGGCTACACCTTC
v_gene: TRBV10-2; abundance: NA; j_gene: TRBJ2-1; d_gene: NA; len: 15; CDR3aa: CASTQTSSSFGEQFF; CDR3nt: TGCGCCAGCACCCAGACTAGTTCATCCTTTGGTGAGCAGTTCTTC
v_gene: TRBV9; abundance: NA; j_gene: TRBJ2-3; d_gene: TRBD2; len: 16; CDR3aa: CASSQSTSGSTDTQYF; CDR3nt: TGTGCCAGCAGCCAATCTACTAGCGGGAGCACAGATACGCAGTATTTT
v_gene: TRBV6-5; abundance: NA; j_gene: TRBJ2-7; d_gene: NA; len: 13; CDR3aa: CASSWSGSGEQYF; CDR3nt: TGTGCCAGCAGTTGGAGCGGGTCCGGCGAGCAGTACTTC
v_gene: TRBV7-9; abundance: once; j_gene: TRBJ2-7; d_gene: NA; len: 15; CDR3aa: CASSSPDLGGDEQYF; CDR3nt: TGTGCCAGCAGCTCCCCGGACCTGGGCGGGGACGAGCAGTACTTC
v_gene: TRBV29-1; abundance: NA; j_gene: TRBJ2-1; d_gene: TRBD1; len: 15; CDR3aa: CSVGSRTGLNNEQFF; CDR3nt: TGCAGCGTTGGCTCGCGGACAGGGTTGAACAATGAGCAGTTCTTC
v_gene: TRBV5-6; abundance: NA; j_gene: TRBJ1-4; d_gene: TRBD1; len: 16; CDR3aa: CASTKQGFLVNEKLFF; CDR3nt: TGTGCCAGCACCAAACAGGGGTTCCTAGTCAATGAAAAACTGTTTTTT
v_gene: TRBV19; abundance: NA; j_gene: TRBJ2-7; d_gene: NA; len: 15; CDR3aa: CASSPNSGFINEQYF; CDR3nt: TGTGCCAGTAGCCCCAACTCAGGGTTTATCAACGAGCAGTACTTC
v_gene: TRBV9; abundance: once; j_gene: TRBJ2-5; d_gene: NA; len: 15; CDR3aa: CASSVAQGLGETQYF; CDR3nt: TGTGCCAGCAGCGTAGCTCAGGGGCTTGGGGAGACCCAGTACTTC
v_gene: TRBV24-1; abundance: NA; j_gene: TRBJ2-1; d_gene: TRBD1; len: 15; CDR3aa: CATSEAGGAYNEQFF; CDR3nt: TGTGCCACCAGTGAGGCAGGGGGCGCCTACAATGAGCAGTTCTTC
v_gene: TRBV5-1; abundance: NA; j_gene: TRBJ1-1; d_gene: NA; len: 14; CDR3aa: CASSSIGVGDEAFF; CDR3nt: TGCGCCAGCAGCTCGATCGGGGTCGGGGATGAAGCTTTCTTT
v_gene: TRBV2; abundance: NA; j_gene: TRBJ1-3; d_gene: TRBD1; len: 14; CDR3aa: CASRTGGAGNTIYF; CDR3nt: TGTGCCAGCAGAACAGGGGGCGCGGGAAACACCATATATTTT
v_gene: TRBV7-6; abundance: NA; j_gene: TRBJ2-3; d_gene: NA; len: 13; CDR3aa: CASSLLSTDTQYF; CDR3nt: TGTGCCAGCAGCTTACTCAGCACAGATACGCAGTATTTT
v_gene: TRBV2; abundance: NA; j_gene: TRBJ1-1; d_gene: NA; len: 14; CDR3aa: CASRGRTGDTEAFF; CDR3nt: TGTGCCAGCAGGGGGCGTACAGGAGACACTGAAGCTTTCTTT
v_gene: TRBV11-2; abundance: NA; j_gene: TRBJ1-2; d_gene: NA; len: 13; CDR3aa: CASSSRGNYGYTF; CDR3nt: TGTGCCAGCAGCTCCAGGGGAAACTATGGCTACACCTTC